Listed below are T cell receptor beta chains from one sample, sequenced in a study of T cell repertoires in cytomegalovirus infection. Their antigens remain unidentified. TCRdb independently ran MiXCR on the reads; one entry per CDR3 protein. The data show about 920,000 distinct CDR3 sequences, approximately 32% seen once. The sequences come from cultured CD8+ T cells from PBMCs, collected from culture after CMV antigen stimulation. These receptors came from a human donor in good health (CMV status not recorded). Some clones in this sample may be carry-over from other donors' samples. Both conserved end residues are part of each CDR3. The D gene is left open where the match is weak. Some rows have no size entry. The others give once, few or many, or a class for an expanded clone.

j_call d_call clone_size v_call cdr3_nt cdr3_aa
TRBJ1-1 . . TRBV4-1 TGCGCCAGCAGCTCGAGGGTTGGCGCTTTCTTT CASSSRVGAFF
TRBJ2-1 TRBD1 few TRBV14 TGTGCCAGCAGCCAAGGGGTTGGCCTCGACAGGGGGTTCTACAATGAGCAGTTCTTC CASSQGVGLDRGFYNEQFF
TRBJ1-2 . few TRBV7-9 TGTGCCAGCAGCTCGACCCCGGGGCAGGCCTATGGCTACACCTTC CASSSTPGQAYGYTF
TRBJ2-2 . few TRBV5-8 TGTGCCAGCAGCTTGGACACTCGGCAATGGACCGGGGAGCTGTTTTTT CASSLDTRQWTGELFF
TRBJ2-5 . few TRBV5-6 TGTGCCAGCAGCCTTAGATTTGGGCCGAACCAAGAGACCCAGTACTTC CASSLRFGPNQETQYF
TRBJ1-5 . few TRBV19 TGTGCCAGTAGTATCGGAGGAGTGAAGCAGCCCCAGCATTTT CASSIGGVKQPQHF
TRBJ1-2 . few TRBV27 TGTGCCAGCCGGTCGACAGCCCGCTATGGCTACACCTTC CASRSTARYGYTF
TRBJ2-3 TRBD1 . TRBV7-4 TGTGCCAGCAGCCCCTCCGGGACAGCTTTTAGCACAGATACGCAGTATTTT CASSPSGTAFSTDTQYF
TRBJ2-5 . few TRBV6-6 TGTGCCAGCAGTTACTCCGGCCGGTGGAGTCGCCAAGAGACCCAGTACTTC CASSYSGRWSRQETQYF
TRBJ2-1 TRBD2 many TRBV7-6 TGTGCCAGCAGCTTAGTAGCGGGGGCTCCCTACAATGAGCAGTTCTTC CASSLVAGAPYNEQFF
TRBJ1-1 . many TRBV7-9 TGTGCCAGCAACCTAGGGAGGAACACTGAAGCTTTCTTT CASNLGRNTEAFF
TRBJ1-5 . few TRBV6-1 TGTGCCAGCAGCCAGTTCTTATATAGCAATCAGCCCCAGCATTTT CASSQFLYSNQPQHF
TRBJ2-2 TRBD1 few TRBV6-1 TGTGCCAGCAGTGGGGACAGCTCGAACACCGGGGAGCTGTTTTTT CASSGDSSNTGELFF
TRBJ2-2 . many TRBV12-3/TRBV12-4 TGTGCCAGCAGTTTTGGCTCGGGTACCGGGGAGCTGTTTTTT CASSFGSGTGELFF
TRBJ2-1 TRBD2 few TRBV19 TGTGCCAGTAGTGCGTATGAGAGGACTAGCGGGGGGATTTACAATGAGCAGTTCTTC CASSAYERTSGGIYNEQFF